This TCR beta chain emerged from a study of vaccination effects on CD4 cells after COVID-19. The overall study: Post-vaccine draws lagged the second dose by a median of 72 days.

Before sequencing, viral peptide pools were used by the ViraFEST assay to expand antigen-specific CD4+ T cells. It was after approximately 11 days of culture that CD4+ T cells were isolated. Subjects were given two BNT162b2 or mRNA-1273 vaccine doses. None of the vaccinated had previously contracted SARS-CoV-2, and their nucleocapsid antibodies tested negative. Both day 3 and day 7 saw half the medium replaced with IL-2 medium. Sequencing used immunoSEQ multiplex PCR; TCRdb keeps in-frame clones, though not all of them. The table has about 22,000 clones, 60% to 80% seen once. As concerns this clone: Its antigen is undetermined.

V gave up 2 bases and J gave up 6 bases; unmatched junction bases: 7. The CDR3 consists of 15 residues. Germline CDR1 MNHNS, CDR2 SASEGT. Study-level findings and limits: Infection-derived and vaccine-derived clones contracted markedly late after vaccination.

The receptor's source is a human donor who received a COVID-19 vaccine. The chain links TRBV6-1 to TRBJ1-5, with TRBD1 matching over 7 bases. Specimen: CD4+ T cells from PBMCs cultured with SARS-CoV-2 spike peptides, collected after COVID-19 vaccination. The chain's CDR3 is CASSEMLEGAQPQHF. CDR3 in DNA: TGTGCCAGCAGTGAAATGTTGGAGGGGGCTCAGCCCCAGCATTTT.